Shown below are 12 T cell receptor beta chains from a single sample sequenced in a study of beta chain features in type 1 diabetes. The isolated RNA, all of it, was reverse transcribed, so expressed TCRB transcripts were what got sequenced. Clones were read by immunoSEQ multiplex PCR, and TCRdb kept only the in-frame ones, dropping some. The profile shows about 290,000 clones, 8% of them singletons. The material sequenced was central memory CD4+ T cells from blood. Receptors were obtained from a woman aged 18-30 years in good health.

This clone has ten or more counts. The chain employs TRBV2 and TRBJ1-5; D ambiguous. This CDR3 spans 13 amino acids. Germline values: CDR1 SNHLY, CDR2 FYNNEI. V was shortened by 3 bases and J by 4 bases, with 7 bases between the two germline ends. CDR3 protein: CASSDRENQPQHF. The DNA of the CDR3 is TGTGCCAGCAGTGATAGAGAAAATCAGCCCCAGCATTTT.

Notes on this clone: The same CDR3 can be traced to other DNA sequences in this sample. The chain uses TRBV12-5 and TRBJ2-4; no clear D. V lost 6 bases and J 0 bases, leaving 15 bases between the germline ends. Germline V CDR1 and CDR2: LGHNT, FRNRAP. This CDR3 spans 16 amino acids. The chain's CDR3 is CASGLTQGLAKNIQYF. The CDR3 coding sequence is TGTGCTAGTGGGCTGACGCAAGGTCTAGCCAAAAACATTCAGTACTTC. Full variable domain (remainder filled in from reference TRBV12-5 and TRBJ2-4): DARVTQTPRHKVTEMGQEVTMRCQPILGHNTVFWYRQTMMQGLELLAYFRNRAPLDDSGMPKDRFSAEMPDATLATLKIQPSEPRDSAVYFCASGLTQGLAKNIQYFGAGTRLSVL.

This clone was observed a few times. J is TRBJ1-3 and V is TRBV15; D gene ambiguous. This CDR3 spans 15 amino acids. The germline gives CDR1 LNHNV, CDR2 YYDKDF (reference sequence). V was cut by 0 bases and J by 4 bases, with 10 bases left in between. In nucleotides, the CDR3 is TGTGCCACCAGCAGAGATTCAATTCTCGGAAACACCATATATTTT. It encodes CATSRDSILGNTIYF.

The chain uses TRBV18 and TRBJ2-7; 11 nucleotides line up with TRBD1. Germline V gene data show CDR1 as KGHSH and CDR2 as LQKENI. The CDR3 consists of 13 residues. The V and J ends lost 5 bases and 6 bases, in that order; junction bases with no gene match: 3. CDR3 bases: TGTGCCAGCTCATCCGGGACAGGGGGCGAGCAGTACGTC. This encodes CASSSGTGGEQYV.

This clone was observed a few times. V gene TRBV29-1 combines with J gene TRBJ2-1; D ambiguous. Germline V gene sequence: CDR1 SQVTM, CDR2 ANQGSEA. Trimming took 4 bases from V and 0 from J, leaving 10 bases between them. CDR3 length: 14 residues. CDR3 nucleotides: TGCAGCGTTGTTAAGGTTAGCTCCTACAATGAGCAGTTCTTC. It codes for CSVVKVSSYNEQFF.

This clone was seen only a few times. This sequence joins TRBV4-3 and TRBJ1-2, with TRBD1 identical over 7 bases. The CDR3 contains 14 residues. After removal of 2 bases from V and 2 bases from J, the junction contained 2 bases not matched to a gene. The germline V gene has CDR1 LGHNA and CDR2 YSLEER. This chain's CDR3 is CASSQPGQNYGYTF. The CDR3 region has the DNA TGCGCCAGCAGCCAACCGGGACAGAACTATGGCTACACCTTC.

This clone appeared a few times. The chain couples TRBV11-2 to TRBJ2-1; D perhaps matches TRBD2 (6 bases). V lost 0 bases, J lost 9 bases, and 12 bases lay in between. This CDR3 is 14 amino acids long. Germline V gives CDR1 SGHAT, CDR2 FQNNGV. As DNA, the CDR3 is TGTGCCAGCAGCTTAGATGCTAGCGCGGGTGAGCAGTTCTTC. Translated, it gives CASSLDASAGEQFF.

The CDR3 region has the DNA TGTGCCAGCTCCACTGCGACAGGGGGCGTGGAAAAACTGTTTTTT. Amino acids: CASSTATGGVEKLFF. The chain is built from TRBV6-1 and TRBJ1-4, with 10 bases matching TRBD1. Germline loops: CDR1 MNHNS, CDR2 SASEGT. The CDR3 extends over 15 amino acids. Trimming at V came to 8 bases and at J to 8 bases, leaving 11 bases not matched to a gene.

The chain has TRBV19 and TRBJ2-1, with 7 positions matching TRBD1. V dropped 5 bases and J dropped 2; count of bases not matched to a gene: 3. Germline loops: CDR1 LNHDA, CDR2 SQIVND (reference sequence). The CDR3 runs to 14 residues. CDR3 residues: CASSLTGTYNEQFF. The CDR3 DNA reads TGTGCCAGTAGTTTGACAGGGACCTACAATGAGCAGTTCTTC.

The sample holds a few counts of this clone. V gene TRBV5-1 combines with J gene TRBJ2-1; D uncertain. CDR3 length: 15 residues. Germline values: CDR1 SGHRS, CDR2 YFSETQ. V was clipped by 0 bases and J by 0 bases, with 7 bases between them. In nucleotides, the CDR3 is TGCGCCAGCAGCTTGGGGCAGTCCTCCTACAATGAGCAGTTCTTC. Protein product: CASSLGQSSYNEQFF.

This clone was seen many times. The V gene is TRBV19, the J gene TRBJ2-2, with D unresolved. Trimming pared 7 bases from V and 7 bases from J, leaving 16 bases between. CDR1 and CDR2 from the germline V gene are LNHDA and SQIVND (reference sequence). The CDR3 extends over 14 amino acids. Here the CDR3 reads CASNGHTAVGELFF. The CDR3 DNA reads TGTGCCAGTAATGGGCACACGGCGGTCGGGGAGCTGTTTTTT. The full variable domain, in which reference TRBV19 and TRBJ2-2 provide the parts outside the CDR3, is DGGITQSPKYLFRKEGQNVTLSCEQNLNHDAMYWYRQDPGQGLRLIYYSQIVNDFQKGDIAEGYSVSREKKESFPLTVTSAQKNPTAFYLCASNGHTAVGELFFGEGSRLTVL.

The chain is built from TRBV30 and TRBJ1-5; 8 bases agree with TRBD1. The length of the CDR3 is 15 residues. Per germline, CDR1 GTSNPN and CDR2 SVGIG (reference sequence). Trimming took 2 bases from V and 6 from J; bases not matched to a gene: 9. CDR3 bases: TGTGCCTGGAGTCCGCAGGACAGGGATGGTCAGCCCCAGCATTTT. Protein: CAWSPQDRDGQPQHF.